Listed below are T cell receptor beta chains from one sample, sequenced in a study of post-analysis software for immune sequencing data. One entry per CDR3 protein, called by TCRdb with MiXCR from the PCR reads. Of about 770,000 distinct CDR3 sequences listed, around 42% are singletons. Sample: blood. These receptors all stem from a girl aged 5-17 years with multiple sclerosis. Both conserved end residues are part of each CDR3. Fields, in order: D gene, clone size, V gene, J gene, CDR3 protein, CDR3 DNA. D genes are given only for firm matches. A row's size may be missing; if present it is once, few, many or a size class.

D gene: -
clone size: once
V gene: TRBV20-1
J gene: TRBJ2-7
CDR3 protein: CSAKSYGEQYF
CDR3 DNA: TGCAGTGCTAAGAGTTATGGCGAGCAGTACTTC

D gene: -
clone size: few
V gene: TRBV20-1
J gene: TRBJ2-5
CDR3 protein: CSGRAVQETQYF
CDR3 DNA: TGCAGTGGAAGGGCAGTCCAAGAGACCCAGTACTTC

D gene: TRBD2
clone size: few
V gene: TRBV5-1
J gene: TRBJ2-5
CDR3 protein: CASRPPGLAGGEEETQYF
CDR3 DNA: TGCGCCAGCAGACCACCGGGACTAGCGGGAGGAGAGGAAGAGACCCAGTACTTC

D gene: -
clone size: -
V gene: TRBV12-3/TRBV12-4
J gene: TRBJ2-1
CDR3 protein: CASSLKVDEQFF
CDR3 DNA: TGTGCCAGCAGTTTAAAAGTGGATGAGCAGTTCTTC

D gene: TRBD2
clone size: -
V gene: TRBV12-3/TRBV12-4
J gene: TRBJ2-7
CDR3 protein: CASSYELARTYEQYF
CDR3 DNA: TGTGCCAGCAGTTATGAACTAGCGCGGACCTACGAGCAGTACTTC

D gene: -
clone size: once
V gene: TRBV27
J gene: TRBJ2-7
CDR3 protein: CASSLKFRDEQYF
CDR3 DNA: TGTGCCAGCAGTTTAAAATTCCGGGACGAGCAGTACTTC

D gene: -
clone size: -
V gene: TRBV27
J gene: TRBJ2-5
CDR3 protein: CASSLVRAGGTQYF
CDR3 DNA: TGTGCCAGCAGTTTAGTCAGGGCCGGGGGGACCCAGTACTTC

D gene: -
clone size: few
V gene: TRBV6-2/TRBV6-3
J gene: TRBJ2-7
CDR3 protein: CASSRDFAYEQYF
CDR3 DNA: TGTGCCAGCAGCAGGGACTTCGCCTACGAGCAGTACTTC

D gene: TRBD1
clone size: -
V gene: TRBV5-5
J gene: TRBJ2-4
CDR3 protein: CASSWTGGNEQYF
CDR3 DNA: TGTGCCAGCAGCTGGACAGGGGGGAATGAGCAGTACTTC

D gene: -
clone size: few
V gene: TRBV25-1
J gene: TRBJ2-7
CDR3 protein: CASSSGTASSYEQYF
CDR3 DNA: TGTGCCAGCAGTTCCGGGACGGCTAGCTCCTACGAGCAGTACTTC

D gene: -
clone size: -
V gene: TRBV7-2
J gene: TRBJ2-7
CDR3 protein: CASSVDGLSYEQYF
CDR3 DNA: TGTGCCAGCAGCGTGGACGGACTCTCCTACGAGCAGTACTTC

D gene: TRBD2
clone size: -
V gene: TRBV4-2
J gene: TRBJ2-2
CDR3 protein: CASRTSGIGPGELFF
CDR3 DNA: TGTGCCAGCAGAACTAGCGGGATCGGACCCGGGGAGCTGTTTTTT

D gene: -
clone size: few
V gene: TRBV18
J gene: TRBJ1-5
CDR3 protein: CASSPGQVSNQPQHF
CDR3 DNA: TGTGCCAGCTCACCGGGACAAGTTAGCAATCAGCCCCAGCATTTT

D gene: -
clone size: many
V gene: TRBV7-2
J gene: TRBJ2-7
CDR3 protein: CASSLRGMGLTYEQYF
CDR3 DNA: TGTGCCAGCAGCTTAAGAGGAATGGGACTGACCTACGAGCAGTACTTC

D gene: TRBD2
clone size: many
V gene: TRBV10-3
J gene: TRBJ2-3
CDR3 protein: CAISEFGGTRDSTDTQYF
CDR3 DNA: TGTGCCATCAGTGAGTTTGGCGGGACTAGAGATTCCACAGATACGCAGTATTTT

D gene: -
clone size: few
V gene: TRBV20-1
J gene: TRBJ1-6
CDR3 protein: CSARDGPGSFYNSPLHF
CDR3 DNA: TGCAGTGCTAGAGATGGGCCAGGGAGTTTCTATAATTCACCCCTCCACTTT

D gene: -
clone size: few
V gene: TRBV12-3/TRBV12-4
J gene: TRBJ2-1
CDR3 protein: CASSLAGVDEQFF
CDR3 DNA: TGTGCCAGCAGTTTAGCGGGAGTCGATGAGCAGTTCTTC

D gene: -
clone size: -
V gene: TRBV6-6
J gene: TRBJ2-5
CDR3 protein: CALSEGGAETQYF
CDR3 DNA: TGTGCCCTAAGTGAGGGGGGAGCAGAGACCCAGTACTTC

D gene: TRBD1
clone size: -
V gene: TRBV12-3/TRBV12-4
J gene: TRBJ2-7
CDR3 protein: CASSSPGQGTAKNEQYF
CDR3 DNA: TGTGCCAGCAGTTCACCGGGACAGGGGACGGCTAAAAATGAGCAGTACTTC

D gene: -
clone size: -
V gene: TRBV7-7
J gene: TRBJ2-5
CDR3 protein: CASTRSRSKQETQYF
CDR3 DNA: TGTGCTAGCACTCGTTCACGCAGCAAACAAGAGACCCAGTACTTC

D gene: TRBD1
clone size: -
V gene: TRBV12-3/TRBV12-4
J gene: TRBJ2-4
CDR3 protein: CASSLEVGQGALGQYF
CDR3 DNA: TGTGCCAGCAGTTTAGAGGTGGGACAGGGGGCGCTTGGGCAGTACTTC

D gene: TRBD2
clone size: -
V gene: TRBV25-1
J gene: TRBJ2-7
CDR3 protein: CASGKPGGGEQYF
CDR3 DNA: TGTGCCAGTGGGAAGCCGGGGGGAGGCGAGCAGTACTTC

D gene: TRBD1
clone size: -
V gene: TRBV15
J gene: TRBJ1-2
CDR3 protein: CATSTGGAGGYTF
CDR3 DNA: TGTGCCACCAGCACAGGGGGCGCCGGGGGCTACACCTTC

D gene: TRBD2
clone size: many
V gene: TRBV20-1
J gene: TRBJ2-7
CDR3 protein: CSALSKESGGPHEQYF
CDR3 DNA: TGCAGTGCTCTGTCGAAGGAGTCGGGAGGGCCCCACGAGCAGTACTTC

D gene: TRBD2
clone size: -
V gene: TRBV20-1
J gene: TRBJ2-3
CDR3 protein: CSARSAGGRGRNTQYF
CDR3 DNA: TGCAGTGCTAGGTCGGCGGGAGGGCGTGGAAGAAATACGCAGTATTTT

D gene: -
clone size: few
V gene: TRBV27
J gene: TRBJ2-1
CDR3 protein: CASSSLTLQGKNAYNEQFF
CDR3 DNA: TGTGCCAGCAGTTCCTTGACCCTTCAGGGGAAAAATGCCTACAATGAGCAGTTCTTC

D gene: -
clone size: -
V gene: TRBV9
J gene: TRBJ2-5
CDR3 protein: CASSVEAGQETQYF
CDR3 DNA: TGTGCCAGCAGCGTAGAGGCCGGCCAAGAGACCCAGTACTTC

D gene: -
clone size: -
V gene: TRBV5-1
J gene: TRBJ1-1
CDR3 protein: CASSLAPTLNTEAFF
CDR3 DNA: TGCGCCAGCAGCTTGGCCCCGACCTTGAACACTGAAGCTTTCTTT

D gene: -
clone size: -
V gene: TRBV28
J gene: TRBJ2-7
CDR3 protein: CATDEGPLVHEQYF
CDR3 DNA: TGTGCCACCGACGAGGGACCCCTGGTCCACGAGCAGTACTTC

D gene: -
clone size: -
V gene: TRBV12-3/TRBV12-4
J gene: TRBJ1-2
CDR3 protein: CASSGGTANYGYTF
CDR3 DNA: TGTGCCAGCAGTGGAGGGACCGCGAACTATGGCTACACCTTC

D gene: -
clone size: -
V gene: TRBV6-2/TRBV6-3
J gene: TRBJ2-5
CDR3 protein: CASLLDGEETQYF
CDR3 DNA: TGTGCCAGCCTTCTGGACGGAGAAGAGACCCAGTACTTC

D gene: -
clone size: -
V gene: TRBV11-2
J gene: TRBJ2-1
CDR3 protein: CASSLRGRDIYNEQFF
CDR3 DNA: TGTGCCAGCAGCTTACGAGGGCGGGACATCTACAATGAGCAGTTCTTC

D gene: -
clone size: -
V gene: TRBV5-1
J gene: TRBJ2-1
CDR3 protein: CASSLSGSGQSGFF
CDR3 DNA: TGCGCCAGCAGCTTGTCCGGCAGCGGTCAAAGCGGGTTCTTC

D gene: TRBD1
clone size: -
V gene: TRBV20-1
J gene: TRBJ2-3
CDR3 protein: CSARKSDTGAITDTQYF
CDR3 DNA: TGCAGTGCTAGGAAATCCGATACAGGGGCAATAACAGATACGCAGTATTTT

D gene: TRBD1
clone size: -
V gene: TRBV3-1
J gene: TRBJ2-1
CDR3 protein: CASSQDIGQAARNEQFF
CDR3 DNA: TGTGCCAGCAGCCAAGACATAGGACAGGCGGCTAGGAATGAGCAGTTCTTC

D gene: TRBD2
clone size: -
V gene: TRBV30
J gene: TRBJ2-7
CDR3 protein: CAWTRLADGEQYF
CDR3 DNA: TGTGCCTGGACTCGACTAGCGGACGGCGAGCAGTACTTC

D gene: TRBD2
clone size: -
V gene: TRBV19
J gene: TRBJ2-1
CDR3 protein: CASSTGLAGTLNEQFF
CDR3 DNA: TGTGCCAGTAGTACTGGACTAGCGGGCACCCTAAATGAGCAGTTCTTC

D gene: -
clone size: -
V gene: TRBV7-9
J gene: TRBJ2-7
CDR3 protein: CASSLARTTYEQYF
CDR3 DNA: TGTGCCAGCAGCTTAGCGAGAACAACCTACGAGCAGTACTTC

D gene: -
clone size: -
V gene: TRBV11-2
J gene: TRBJ2-3
CDR3 protein: CASSLGGRGDTQYF
CDR3 DNA: TGTGCCAGCAGCTTAGGTGGCAGGGGAGATACGCAGTATTTT

D gene: -
clone size: -
V gene: TRBV27
J gene: TRBJ2-7
CDR3 protein: CASSLFRGGDEQYF
CDR3 DNA: TGTGCCAGCAGTTTATTCAGGGGAGGGGACGAGCAGTACTTC

D gene: TRBD1
clone size: few
V gene: TRBV6-5
J gene: TRBJ1-2
CDR3 protein: CASSYDSGGRSYGYTF
CDR3 DNA: TGTGCCAGCAGTTACGACTCAGGGGGCCGTAGCTATGGCTACACCTTC

D gene: -
clone size: few
V gene: TRBV7-2
J gene: TRBJ2-5
CDR3 protein: CASSLARTQEETQYF
CDR3 DNA: TGTGCCAGCAGCTTAGCTCGGACACAAGAAGAGACCCAGTACTTC